The entry below describes one T cell receptor beta chain. Its antigen is as yet unknown. The data were obtained in a study of shared clonotypes between healthy human individuals. Researchers partitioned CD4+ cells into CD45RA+ naive and CD45RA-negative memory subsets. Notes on the study in general: Compared with memory subsets, naive subsets generally had larger estimated richness. Non-shared clonotypes displayed generation probabilities falling below those of clonotypes present in all four donors.

Germline V gene lookup returns CDR1 ENHRY and CDR2 SYGVKD. This CDR3 region has 15 residues. V was cut by 4 bases and J by 1 base, with 13 bases left in between. Measured with immunoSEQ multiplex PCR; TCRdb has only the in-frame clones, and not every one. Here the sample spans over a million clones, approximately 70% being singletons. This sequence originates from a man between 18 and 35 years old in good health. The rearrangement joins TRBV10-3 to TRBJ1-1, with D unresolved. Sequenced input: memory CD4+ T cells sorted from blood. Subset reported: CD45RA-negative fraction. This CDR3 is CAISGQGRSNTEAFF. DNA of the CDR3: TGTGCCATCAGTGGGCAAGGCAGGTCGAACACTGAAGCTTTCTTT.